This T cell receptor (beta chain) came from a study of T cell responses to AZD1222 COVID-19 vaccine. The assay was immunoSEQ multiplex PCR, and TCRdb's table has in-frame clones only and misses some. The sample yields more than 140,000 clones, about 91% seen once. Regarding the study as a whole: Donors were largely white British and mainly female; clonal diversity was possibly underestimated. Spike-specific TCRs gained breadth and depth after people received two AZD1222 doses.

The V and J ends lost 1 base and 11 bases respectively, with 12 bases between them. This CDR3 has 13 residues. CDR1 and CDR2 (germline): LNHNV, YYDKDF (reference sequence). Details on this clone: Its antigen is not identified.

The clonotype was recovered from an adult in good health. The V call is TRBV15, the J call TRBJ2-1; weak D call: TRBD1 (6 bases). Sequenced here: peripheral blood, sampled on day 0 of MenACWY control vaccination. CDR3 region: CATSRAAGDKQFF. The CDR3 DNA follows: TGTGCCACCAGCAGAGCCGCCGGGGACAAGCAGTTCTTC.